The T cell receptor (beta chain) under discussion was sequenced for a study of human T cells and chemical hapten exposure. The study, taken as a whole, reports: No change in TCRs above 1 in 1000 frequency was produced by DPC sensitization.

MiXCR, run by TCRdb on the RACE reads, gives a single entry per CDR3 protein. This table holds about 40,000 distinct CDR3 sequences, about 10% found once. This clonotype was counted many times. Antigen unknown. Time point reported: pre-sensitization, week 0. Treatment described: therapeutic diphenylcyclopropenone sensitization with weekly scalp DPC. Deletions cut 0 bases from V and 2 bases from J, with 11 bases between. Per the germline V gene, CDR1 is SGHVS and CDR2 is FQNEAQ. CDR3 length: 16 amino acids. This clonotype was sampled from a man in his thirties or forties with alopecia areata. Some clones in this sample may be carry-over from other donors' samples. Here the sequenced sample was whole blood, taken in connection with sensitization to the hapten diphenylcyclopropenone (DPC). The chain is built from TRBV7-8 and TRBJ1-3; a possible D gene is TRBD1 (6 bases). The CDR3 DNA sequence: TGTGCCAGCAGCTTAGCGTTCCACAGGGCTGGAAACACCATATATTTT. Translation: CASSLAFHRAGNTIYF.